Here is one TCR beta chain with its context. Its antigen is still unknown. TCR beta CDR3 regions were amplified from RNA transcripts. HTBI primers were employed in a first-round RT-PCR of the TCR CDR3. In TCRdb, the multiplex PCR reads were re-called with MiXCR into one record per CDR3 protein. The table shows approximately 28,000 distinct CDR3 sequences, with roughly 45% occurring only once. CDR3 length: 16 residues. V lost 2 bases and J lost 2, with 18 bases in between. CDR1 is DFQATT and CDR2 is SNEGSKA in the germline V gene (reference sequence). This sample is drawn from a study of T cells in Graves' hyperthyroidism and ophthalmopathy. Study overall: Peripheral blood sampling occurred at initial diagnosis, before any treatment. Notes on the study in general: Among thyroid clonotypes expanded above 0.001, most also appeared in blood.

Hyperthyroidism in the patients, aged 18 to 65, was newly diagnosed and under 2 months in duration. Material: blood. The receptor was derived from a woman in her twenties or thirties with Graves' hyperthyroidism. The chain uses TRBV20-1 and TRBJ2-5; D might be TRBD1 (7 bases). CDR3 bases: TGCAGTGCTAGATCACGGGGGATGACAGGGCAAGAGACCCAGTACTTC. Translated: CSARSRGMTGQETQYF.